The source of this T cell receptor beta chain is a study of blood T cell repertoires in COVID-19. Study details: Acute and convalescent COVID-19 specimens originated in the United States, Italy and Spain. Sample material is recorded as cDNA or gDNA derived from T cells, B-cell-depleted T cells, or PBMCs.

Per the original data handling: Reference gene primer amplification gave estimated nucleated cell counts. Sequencing was performed with immunoSEQ multiplex PCR; in TCRdb, only in-frame clones are kept and a portion is missing. V, J and clone size were drawn from that table, and D and trimming were deduced from the DNA. The table has about 92,000 clones, around 75% seen once. This TCR came from a woman of 80 years or more with active or convalescent COVID-19. The sequenced sample consisted of peripheral blood.

CDR3 amino acids: CASSSMTGGSNTGELFF. The DNA for the CDR3 is TGTGCCAGCAGTTCAATGACAGGGGGGTCGAACACCGGGGAGCTGTTTTTT. The gene calls are TRBV28 and TRBJ2-2; 9 nucleotides align to TRBD1. Germline CDR1 MDHEN, CDR2 SYDVKM. V lost 4 bases to trimming and J lost 0 bases; unmatched junction nucleotides: 6. The CDR3 has 17 amino acids.